Listed here are 24 T cell receptor beta chains from one sample, sequenced in a study of T cells after yellow fever vaccination. TCRdb itself ran the 5' RACE reads through MiXCR, one entry per CDR3 protein. The sample has some 600,000 distinct CDR3 sequences; approximately 13% are singletons. The sample here was PBMCs, taken on the day of the yellow fever booster vaccination. The receptors stem from a man under 40 who received the YFV17D yellow fever vaccine.

This clonotype was counted a single time. At one of its ends the junction is not consistent with the germline gene, which may arise from a read error. The V call is TRBV20-1, the J call TRBJ2-1; possibly TRBD1 or TRBD2 for D (5 bases each). The germline V gene has CDR1 DFQATT and CDR2 SNEGSKA (reference sequence). This CDR3 is built from 14 residues. CDR3 nucleotide sequence: TGCTGTGCTAGGGGATTTGGCGGGTCCGGGGAGCAGTTCTTC. It translates to CCARGFGGSGEQFF.

This clonotype has a handful of counts. This chain connects TRBV27 to TRBJ2-1, with D uncertain. Germline V CDR1 and CDR2: MNHEY, SMNVEV (reference sequence). V dropped 0 bases and J dropped 9 bases, with 12 bases sitting between them. The CDR3 has 14 residues. DNA for the CDR3: TGTGCCAGCAGTTTATCGGGTTACGAGAGTGAGCAGTTCTTC. Protein: CASSLSGYESEQFF.

This clonotype has a count of ten or more. This chain uses TRBV6-5 with TRBJ2-5, with TRBD1 matching 9 bases. The length of the CDR3 is 14 residues. CDR1 and CDR2 from the germline V gene are MNHEY and SVGAGI. The trim removed 0 bases at V and 7 bases at J, leaving 3 bases unmatched. DNA of the CDR3: TGTGCCAGCAGTTACTCGGTGGGACAGGGGACCCAGTACTTC. Amino acids: CASSYSVGQGTQYF.

This clonotype appeared a few times. This chain links TRBV28 with TRBJ2-5; TRBD2 aligns across 9 bases. This CDR3 is 15 amino acids long. The germline V gene has CDR1 MDHEN and CDR2 SYDVKM. The J segment lost 2 bases and the V segment lost 5 bases, leaving 6 bases of the junction unmatched. The CDR3 loop is CASSRGGVTQETQYF. CDR3 DNA sequence: TGTGCCAGCAGTCGCGGGGGGGTTACACAAGAGACCCAGTACTTC. The whole variable domain, remainder taken from reference TRBV28 and TRBJ2-5, is DVKVTQSSRYLVKRTGEKVFLECVQDMDHENMFWYRQDPGLGLRLIYFSYDVKMKEKGDIPEGYSVSREKKERFSLILESASTNQTSMYLCASSRGGVTQETQYFGPGTRLLVL.

The V gene is TRBV10-3, the J gene TRBJ2-3; 7 bases line up with TRBD2. The CDR3 spans 11 residues. Trimming at V came to 11 bases and at J to 6 bases, leaving 5 bases not matched to a gene. CDR1 and CDR2 from the germline V gene are ENHRY and SYGVKD. The CDR3 DNA sequence: TGTGCCGTTCGACTAGCCGATACGCAGTATTTT. This gives the protein CAVRLADTQYF.

The gene calls are TRBV10-3 and TRBJ1-6, with TRBD1 as a possible D gene (5 bases). The CDR3 loop spans 14 amino acids. The germline V and J ends were trimmed by 10 bases and 14 bases, with 24 bases remaining between them. Germline CDR1 and CDR2: ENHRY and SYGVKD. The DNA for the CDR3 is TGTGCCACCCACGAGGGGCCAGGCCAAGGGGCCCTCCACTTT. It encodes CATHEGPGQGALHF.

The table lists this clonotype with a few counts. One junction end does not reproduce the germline sequence, and a read error may be involved. This chain joins TRBV6-2 or TRBV6-3 and TRBJ2-3; no clear D gene. The CDR3 length is 11 residues. Germline-derived CDR1 and CDR2 are MNHEY and SVGEGT. The DNA for the CDR3 is TGTGCCAGCAGCACAGCAGAGACGCAGTATTTT. It is translated as CASSTAETQYF.

This chain links TRBV7-6 with TRBJ2-1; D call uncertain. Trimming removed 1 base from V and 9 bases from J, with 25 bases in between. The germline gives CDR1 SGHVS, CDR2 FNYEAQ. The CDR3 contains 18 residues. CDR3 nucleotides: TGTGCCAGCAGCTTAGGCCTCCGGAAGGAGACGGTAGTCGGTGAGCAGTTCTTC. Translated: CASSLGLRKETVVGEQFF.

The chain employs TRBV21-1 and TRBJ2-1. TRBV21-1 is flagged as a pseudogene. This CDR3 is 10 amino acids long. The CDR3 sequence: CASGNNVQFF. CDR3 sequence (DNA): TGTGCCAGCGGAAATAATGTGCAGTTCTTC.

The rearrangement uses TRBV9 and TRBJ2-1, with TRBD2 matching 10 bases. CDR3 length: 16 residues. CDR1 and CDR2 from the germline V gene are SGDLS and YYNGEE. V gave up 3 bases and J gave up 0 bases; unmatched junction bases: 3. The CDR3 DNA reads as TGTGCCAGCAGCGCTAGCGGGAGCGCCTCCTACAATGAGCAGTTCTTC. This translates into CASSASGSASYNEQFF.

A few counts support this clonotype. This chain connects TRBV11-2 to TRBJ2-2; the D call may be TRBD1 or TRBD2 (5 bases each). The V and J ends lost 7 bases and 7 bases respectively, with 16 bases between them. Germline V lookup: CDR1 SGHAT, CDR2 FQNNGV. CDR3 length: 14 residues. As DNA, the CDR3 is TGTGCCAGCACCCCGTTGGGGGTGCGCGGGGAGCTGTTTTTT. Protein: CASTPLGVRGELFF.

The chain uses TRBV7-2 and TRBJ2-6; D gene ambiguous. CDR3 length: 12 amino acids. Per germline, CDR1 SGHTA and CDR2 FQGNSA. Trimming took off 8 bases at V and 4 bases at J, with 6 bases between the two ends. The CDR3 nucleotides read TGTGCCAGCGGCCGGGGGGCCAACGTCCTGACTTTC. Its translation is CASGRGANVLTF.

This clonotype was picked up many times. The chain is built from TRBV5-1 and TRBJ2-3; tentatively, D is TRBD2 (6 bases). This CDR3 region has 15 residues. V lost 3 bases to trimming and J lost 4 bases, with 15 bases between them. Per germline, CDR1 SGHRS and CDR2 YFSETQ. The CDR3 coding sequence is TGCGCCAGCAGCTCGGGAAGGGGAGGCCCAGATACGCAGTATTTT. Its translation: CASSSGRGGPDTQYF.

The rearrangement joins TRBV30 to TRBJ2-5; 8 bases are a match to TRBD2. V trimming: 5 bases; J trimming: 4 bases; junction bases outside the gene matches: 9. Germline V gene data show CDR1 as GTSNPN and CDR2 as SVGIG (reference sequence). This CDR3 is 14 amino acids long. Here the CDR3 reads CAWDPSGSRETQYF. The CDR3 DNA sequence: TGTGCCTGGGACCCTAGCGGGTCCCGAGAGACCCAGTACTTC.

This clonotype was picked up many times. The genes are TRBV10-3 and TRBJ2-7; a possible D gene is TRBD2 (6 bases). The CDR3 runs 15 residues. The germline V and J ends were trimmed by 4 bases and 6 bases, with 19 bases remaining between them. The germline CDR1 and CDR2 sequences are ENHRY and SYGVKD. The CDR3 sequence: CAISVGTFLYGEQYF. The CDR3 region has the DNA TGTGCCATCAGTGTAGGGACTTTCCTATACGGCGAGCAGTACTTC.

The chain couples TRBV5-1 to TRBJ2-1; 10 bases map to TRBD2. The CDR3 covers 15 residues. After removal of 6 bases from V and 9 bases from J, the junction contained 12 bases not matched to a gene. Germline V lookup: CDR1 SGHRS, CDR2 YFSETQ. In DNA, the CDR3 is TGCGCCAGCAAAAGCGAACTAGCGGGATTCGGTGAGCAGTTCTTC. It specifies CASKSELAGFGEQFF. The full variable domain, its missing parts supplied by reference TRBV5-1 and TRBJ2-1, is KAGVTQTPRYLIKTRGQQVTLSCSPISGHRSVSWYQQTPGQGLQFLFEYFSETQRNKGNFPGRFSGRQFSNSRSEMNVSTLELGDSALYLCASKSELAGFGEQFFGPGTRLTVL.

V usage is TRBV5-6 and J usage is TRBJ2-3, with TRBD1 as a possible D gene (5 bases). This CDR3 spans 17 amino acids. Trimming removed 4 bases at V and 2 bases at J, with 20 bases between. Looked up from germline, CDR1 is SGHDT and CDR2 is YYEEEE. The DNA of the CDR3 is TGTGCCAGCAGCAACCTTCCACTTCTGACAGACACAGATACGCAGTATTTT. It yields the protein CASSNLPLLTDTDTQYF.

This clonotype was counted a few times. V is TRBV7-8 and J is TRBJ1-2; no firm D call. V lost 4 bases to trimming and J lost 6 bases, with 15 bases between them. CDR1 is SGHVS and CDR2 is FQNEAQ in the germline V gene. The CDR3 covers 14 residues. CDR3 sequence: CASSSGLAGDGYTF. In DNA form, the CDR3 reads TGTGCCAGCAGCTCCGGGTTAGCGGGCGATGGCTACACCTTC.

Only a few counts were recorded for this clonotype. The chain uses TRBV21-1 and TRBJ2-1; the D call TRBD1 from the table was never checked on the DNA. TRBV21-1 is noted as a pseudogene. The CDR3 length is 15 residues. CDR3 residues: CASSQAGTEPNEQFF. CDR3 sequence (DNA): TGTGCCAGCAGCCAGGCGGGGACCGAACCAAATGAGCAGTTCTTC.

In this sample, this clonotype turned up a few times. The chain has TRBV2 and TRBJ2-5; TRBD1 aligns across 9 bases. With V trimmed by 9 bases and J by 5 bases, 7 bases remained unmatched. The CDR3 is 13 amino acids. Germline lookup yields CDR1 SNHLY and CDR2 FYNNEI. Written as DNA, the CDR3 is TGTGCCAGTCAAAGGGACAGGGAGGAGACCCAGTACTTC. Amino acid sequence: CASQRDREETQYF.

This clonotype was observed a few times. Here the CDR3 reads CASSAGTEQFF. CDR3 in DNA: TGTGCCAGCAGTGCCGGGACAGAGCAGTTCTTC. The chain joins TRBV6-5 to TRBJ2-1; a weak D match, TRBD1 (6 bases). The V end lost 5 bases, the J end lost 10 bases, and 9 bases lay between the germline ends. The germline gives CDR1 MNHEY, CDR2 SVGAGI. This CDR3 comprises 11 residues.

This clonotype was seen only a few times. The chain carries TRBV15 and TRBJ1-4; no definite D call. Germline CDR1 reads LNHNV; CDR2 reads YYDKDF (reference sequence). CDR3 length equals 15 residues. V was cut by 0 bases and J by 5 bases, with 10 bases left in between. The CDR3 spells CATSRDVTGNEKLFF. The CDR3 nucleotides read TGTGCCACCAGCAGAGATGTGACGGGGAATGAAAAACTGTTTTTT.

This clonotype has more than one count but fewer than ten. This chain links TRBV7-2 with TRBJ1-4; D unclear. V was trimmed by 2 bases and J by 10 bases, leaving 17 bases between them. This CDR3 region has 15 residues. In germline, CDR1 is SGHTA, CDR2 FQGNSA. The CDR3 DNA reads TGTGCCAGCAGCTTAAGTATAGCGTTAGGCGGAAAACTGTTTTTT. Its protein is CASSLSIALGGKLFF.

Notes on this clonotype: A read error may produce the germline difference seen at one junction end. The rearrangement links TRBV7-9 to TRBJ2-7, with a weak D call TRBD2 (6 bases). CDR3 size: 13 residues. Per the germline V gene, CDR1 is SEHNR and CDR2 is FQNEAQ (reference sequence). The CDR3 here is CASSPATPGLSLF. The CDR3 DNA sequence: TGTGCCAGCAGCCCGGCGACCCCGGGACTCAGCCTCTTC. The variable domain in full, with the rest retrieved from reference TRBV7-9 and TRBJ2-7, is DTGVSQNPRHKITKRGQNVTFRCDPISEHNRLYWYRQTLGQGPEFLTYFQNEAQLEKSRLLSDRFSAERPKGSFSTLEIQRTEQGDSAMYLCASSPATPGLSLFGPGTRLTVT.